Listed below are T cell receptor beta chains from one sample, sequenced in a study of blood T cells in healthy people across ages. TCRdb re-analysed the 5' RACE reads in MiXCR, keeping a single row per CDR3 protein. The sample has approximately 1.5 million distinct CDR3 sequences; almost 35% are singletons. The sequenced sample was blood. Every receptor here comes from a young woman in good health. Both conserved end residues are part of each CDR3. Each record gives: V gene, D gene, clone size, J gene, CDR3 DNA, CDR3 protein. D genes are given only for firm matches. Clone size is shown for a subset of rows, as once, few, many or a class of expanded clone.

v_gene: TRBV28
d_gene: TRBD1
abundance: -
j_gene: TRBJ2-5
CDR3nt: TGTGCCAGCAGTTTACGGGACAGCCGAGAGACCCAGTACTTC
CDR3aa: CASSLRDSRETQYF

v_gene: TRBV28
d_gene: -
abundance: once
j_gene: TRBJ1-1
CDR3nt: TGTGCCAGCAGTGTCATTACTGAAGCTTTCTTT
CDR3aa: CASSVITEAFF

v_gene: TRBV9
d_gene: -
abundance: -
j_gene: TRBJ1-3
CDR3nt: TGTGCCAGCAGCGCGGCAAGCTCTGGAAACACCATATATTTT
CDR3aa: CASSAASSGNTIYF

v_gene: TRBV7-3
d_gene: -
abundance: many
j_gene: TRBJ2-3
CDR3nt: TGTGCCAGCAGCTTATTGGACAGAACAGATACGCAGTATTTT
CDR3aa: CASSLLDRTDTQYF

v_gene: TRBV27
d_gene: -
abundance: few
j_gene: TRBJ2-3
CDR3nt: TGTGCCAGCAGTTATCTCTTCACCGGGACACGAACGAAAGATACGCAGTATTTT
CDR3aa: CASSYLFTGTRTKDTQYF

v_gene: TRBV5-1
d_gene: -
abundance: few
j_gene: TRBJ2-7
CDR3nt: TGCGCCAGCAGCTTGGCCGGGGCCAAGGAGCAGTACTTC
CDR3aa: CASSLAGAKEQYF

v_gene: TRBV12-3/TRBV12-4
d_gene: TRBD2
abundance: -
j_gene: TRBJ2-1
CDR3nt: TGTGCCAGCAGTACTTATAGCGGGAGTTCCTACAATGAGCAGTTCTTC
CDR3aa: CASSTYSGSSYNEQFF

v_gene: TRBV9
d_gene: -
abundance: -
j_gene: TRBJ1-2
CDR3nt: TGTGCCAGCAGCGCCCGTTTTGCGGGCTACACCTTC
CDR3aa: CASSARFAGYTF

v_gene: TRBV25-1
d_gene: TRBD2
abundance: -
j_gene: TRBJ2-3
CDR3nt: TGTGCCAGCAGCAGCGGGGCCGGCTGGGATACGCAGTATTTT
CDR3aa: CASSSGAGWDTQYF

v_gene: TRBV20-1
d_gene: -
abundance: -
j_gene: TRBJ2-3
CDR3nt: TGCAGTGCCGAGGGGAGGGGGGCAAGCCTGGCAGATACGCAGTATTTT
CDR3aa: CSAEGRGASLADTQYF

v_gene: TRBV3-1
d_gene: TRBD2
abundance: -
j_gene: TRBJ2-7
CDR3nt: TGTGCCAGCAGCCAAAGTCAACAGACTAGCTGGAGCTCCTACGAGCAGTACTTC
CDR3aa: CASSQSQQTSWSSYEQYF

v_gene: TRBV7-9
d_gene: -
abundance: few
j_gene: TRBJ1-2
CDR3nt: TGTGCCAGCACCTCTATGGGGCAGGGAAAAGGCTACACCTTC
CDR3aa: CASTSMGQGKGYTF

v_gene: TRBV20-1
d_gene: TRBD1
abundance: -
j_gene: TRBJ2-7
CDR3nt: TGCAGTGCTAAAACAGGGGGCGGTGGGACCTACGAGCAGTACTTC
CDR3aa: CSAKTGGGGTYEQYF